The following is a T cell receptor beta chain sequence with its context. Its antigen is not identified. TCRbeta libraries were built with three rounds of nested PCR, modified from ARM-PCR. MiXCR, run by TCRdb on the multiplex PCR reads, gives a single entry per CDR3 protein. The sample yields about 98,000 distinct CDR3 sequences, about 80% seen once. The template was RNA from unsorted bulk tissue. The normal lung tissue was taken more than 3 cm from the tumor edge. This entry is derived from a study of tumor and adjacent non-tumor tissue in lung cancer. General observations from the study: TCR diversity was significantly greater in tumor than normal lung tissue.

Germline V gene lookup returns CDR1 SQVTM and CDR2 ANQGSEA. With 0 bases removed from V and 6 bases from J, the gap between germline ends came to 19 bases. The CDR3 length is 16 residues. The specimen was distant non-tumor lung tissue. The chain is built from TRBV29-1 and TRBJ2-3; weak D call: TRBD1 (6 bases). The clonotype comes from a man aged 55-75 years with small cell lung cancer. The CDR3 region is CSVEDQYRVLLDTQYF. DNA of the CDR3: TGCAGCGTTGAAGATCAGTACAGGGTTCTTCTTGATACGCAGTATTTT.